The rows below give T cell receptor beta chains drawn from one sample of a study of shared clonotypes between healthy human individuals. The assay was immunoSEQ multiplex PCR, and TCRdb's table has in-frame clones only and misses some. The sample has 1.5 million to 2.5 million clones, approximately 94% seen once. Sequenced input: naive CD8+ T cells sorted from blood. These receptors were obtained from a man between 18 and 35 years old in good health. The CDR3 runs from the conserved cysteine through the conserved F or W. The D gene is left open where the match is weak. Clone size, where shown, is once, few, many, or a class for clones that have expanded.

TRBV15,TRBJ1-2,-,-,TGTGCCACCAGCGCTGATGGATTTGGCTATGGCTACACCTTC,CATSADGFGYGYTF
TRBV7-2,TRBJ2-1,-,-,TGTGCCAGCAGCTTATTGGCGGTCTCCTACAATGAGCAGTTCTTC,CASSLLAVSYNEQFF
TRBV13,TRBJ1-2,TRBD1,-,TGTGCCAGCAGCCTCTCCGGGACAGCTTATGGCTACACCTTC,CASSLSGTAYGYTF
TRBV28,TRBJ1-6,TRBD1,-,TGTGCCAGCAGAGACAGGGTCGGTGCTACTTCACCCCTCCACTTT,CASRDRVGATSPLHF
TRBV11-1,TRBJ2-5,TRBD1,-,TGTGCCAGCAGCTTAGCTGGTACAGGGGGAGAGACCCAGTACTTC,CASSLAGTGGETQYF
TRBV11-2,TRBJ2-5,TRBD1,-,TGTGCCAGCAGCTTAGCCGGGACAGGGATAAGAGAGACCCAGTACTTC,CASSLAGTGIRETQYF
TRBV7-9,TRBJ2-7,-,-,TGTGCCAGCAGCCCGCCGGGACTGGACACCTACGAGCAGTACTTC,CASSPPGLDTYEQYF
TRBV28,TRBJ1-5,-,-,TGTGCCAGCAGTTTAAGGGGGTATCAGCCCCAGCATTTT,CASSLRGYQPQHF
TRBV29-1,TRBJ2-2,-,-,TGCAGCGTAGAGCTAGGGGAAACCGGGGAGCTGTTTTTT,CSVELGETGELFF
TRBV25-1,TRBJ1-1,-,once,TGTGCCAGCAGTGAATGGGGCAGGATGAACACTGAAGCTTTCTTT,CASSEWGRMNTEAFF
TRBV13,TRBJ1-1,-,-,TGTGCCAGCAGCCGCACGAACACTGAAGCTTTCTTT,CASSRTNTEAFF
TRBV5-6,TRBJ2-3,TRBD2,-,TGTGCCAGCAGTTCCGGGGTAGCGGGAGGGGGAGATACGCAGTATTTT,CASSSGVAGGGDTQYF
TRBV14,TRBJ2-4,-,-,TGTGCCAGCACCCCCGGTGGAGGCATTCAGTACTTC,CASTPGGGIQYF
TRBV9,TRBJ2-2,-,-,TGTGCCAGCAGGGACGCGGGAAACACCGGGGAGCTGTTTTTT,CASRDAGNTGELFF
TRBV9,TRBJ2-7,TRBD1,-,TGTGCCAGCAGCGAGGGGACAGGGGGCTCTTTCTCCTACGAGCAGTACTTC,CASSEGTGGSFSYEQYF
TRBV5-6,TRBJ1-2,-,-,TGTGCCAGCAGCTTGGAAGGGTGGGGGGCCCAATATGGCTACACCTTC,CASSLEGWGAQYGYTF
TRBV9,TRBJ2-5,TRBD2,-,TGTGCCAGCAGCGTAGCTAGCGGGGGGCAAGAGACCCAGTACTTC,CASSVASGGQETQYF
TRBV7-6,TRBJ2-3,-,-,TGTGCCAGCAGCTTAGGGGGGTCAGATACGCAGTATTTT,CASSLGGSDTQYF
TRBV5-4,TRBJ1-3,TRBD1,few,TGTGCCAGCAGCACCGGGACAGGCATCGCGGACACCATATATTTT,CASSTGTGIADTIYF
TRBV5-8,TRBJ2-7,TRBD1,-,TGTGCCAGCAGCTTGGGACAGGGGGACTACGAGCAGTACTTC,CASSLGQGDYEQYF
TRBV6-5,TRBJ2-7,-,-,TGTGCCAGCAGTTACTCCCCGACAGGAGGCTACGAGCAGTACTTC,CASSYSPTGGYEQYF
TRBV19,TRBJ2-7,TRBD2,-,TGTGCCAGTAGTTGGCTAGCGGGAGCCCACGAGCAGTACTTC,CASSWLAGAHEQYF
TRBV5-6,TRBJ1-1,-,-,TGTGCCAGCAGCTTTTCCGAGATGAACACTGAAGCTTTCTTT,CASSFSEMNTEAFF
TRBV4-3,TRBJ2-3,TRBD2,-,TGCGCCAGCAGCCAAGGACTAGCGGGAGGGGCGGATACGCAGTATTTT,CASSQGLAGGADTQYF
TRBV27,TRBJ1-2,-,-,TGTGCCAGCAGTTTATCCGGGGGATTGTCCTATGGCTACACCTTC,CASSLSGGLSYGYTF